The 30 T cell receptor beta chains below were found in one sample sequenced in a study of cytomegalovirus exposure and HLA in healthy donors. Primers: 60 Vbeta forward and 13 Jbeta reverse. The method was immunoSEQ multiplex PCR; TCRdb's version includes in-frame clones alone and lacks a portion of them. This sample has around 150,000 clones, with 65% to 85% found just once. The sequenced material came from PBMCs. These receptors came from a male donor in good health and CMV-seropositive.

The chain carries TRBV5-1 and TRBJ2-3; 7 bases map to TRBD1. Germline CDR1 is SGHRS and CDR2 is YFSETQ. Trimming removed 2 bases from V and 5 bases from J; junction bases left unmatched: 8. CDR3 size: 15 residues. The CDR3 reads CASSFGQALGDTQYF. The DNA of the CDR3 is TGCGCCAGCAGCTTTGGACAGGCCCTGGGAGATACGCAGTATTTT. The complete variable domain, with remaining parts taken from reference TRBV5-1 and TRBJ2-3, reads KAGVTQTPRYLIKTRGQQVTLSCSPISGHRSVSWYQQTPGQGLQFLFEYFSETQRNKGNFPGRFSGRQFSNSRSEMNVSTLELGDSALYLCASSFGQALGDTQYFGPGTRLTVL.

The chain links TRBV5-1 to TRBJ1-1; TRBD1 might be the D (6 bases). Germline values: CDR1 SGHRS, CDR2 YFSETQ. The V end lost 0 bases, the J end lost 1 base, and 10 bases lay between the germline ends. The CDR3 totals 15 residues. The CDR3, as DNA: TGCGCCAGCAGCTTGGCAGTGGGGGCGAACACTGAAGCTTTCTTT. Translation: CASSLAVGANTEAFF.

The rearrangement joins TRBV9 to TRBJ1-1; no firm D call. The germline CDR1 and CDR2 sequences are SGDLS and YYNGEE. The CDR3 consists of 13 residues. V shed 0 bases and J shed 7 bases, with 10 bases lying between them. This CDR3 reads CASSVEGASEAFF. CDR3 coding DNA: TGTGCCAGCAGCGTAGAGGGAGCCAGTGAAGCTTTCTTT.

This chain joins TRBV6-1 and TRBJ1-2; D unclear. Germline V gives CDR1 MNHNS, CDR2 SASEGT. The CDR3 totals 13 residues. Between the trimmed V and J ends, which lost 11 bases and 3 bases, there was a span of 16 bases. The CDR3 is CAGGGGSHYGYTF. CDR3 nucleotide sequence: TGTGCCGGTGGTGGAGGGAGTCACTATGGCTACACCTTC.

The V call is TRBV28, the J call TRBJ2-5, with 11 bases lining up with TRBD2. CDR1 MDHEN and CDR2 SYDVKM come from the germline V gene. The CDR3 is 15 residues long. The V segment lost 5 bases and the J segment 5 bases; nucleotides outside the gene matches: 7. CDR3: CASSPLAGVRETQYF. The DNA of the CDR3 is TGTGCCAGCAGTCCACTAGCGGGAGTCCGGGAGACCCAGTACTTC.

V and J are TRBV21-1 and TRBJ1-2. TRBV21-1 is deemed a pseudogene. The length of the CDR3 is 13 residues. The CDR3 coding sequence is TGTGCCAGCAGGGAGGTGTGGTACTATGGCTACACCTTC. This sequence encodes CASREVWYYGYTF.

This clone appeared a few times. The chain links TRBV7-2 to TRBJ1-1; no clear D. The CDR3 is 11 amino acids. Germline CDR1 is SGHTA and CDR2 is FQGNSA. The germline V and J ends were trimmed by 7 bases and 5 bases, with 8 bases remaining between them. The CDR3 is CASTPRTEAFF. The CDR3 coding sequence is TGTGCCAGCACCCCCCGGACTGAAGCTTTCTTT.

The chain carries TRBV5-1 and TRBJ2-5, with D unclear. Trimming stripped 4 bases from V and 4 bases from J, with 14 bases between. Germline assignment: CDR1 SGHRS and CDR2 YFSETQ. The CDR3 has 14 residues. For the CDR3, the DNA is TGCGCCAGCAGCACCGCAACAGAATCAGAGACCCAGTACTTC. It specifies CASSTATESETQYF.

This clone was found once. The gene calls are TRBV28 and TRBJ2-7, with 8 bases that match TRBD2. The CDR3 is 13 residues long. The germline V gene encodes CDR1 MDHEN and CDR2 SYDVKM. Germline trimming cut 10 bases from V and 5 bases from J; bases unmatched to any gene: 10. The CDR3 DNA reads TGTGCCACTACGAGCGGGAGTATACACGAGCAGTACTTC. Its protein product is CATTSGSIHEQYF.

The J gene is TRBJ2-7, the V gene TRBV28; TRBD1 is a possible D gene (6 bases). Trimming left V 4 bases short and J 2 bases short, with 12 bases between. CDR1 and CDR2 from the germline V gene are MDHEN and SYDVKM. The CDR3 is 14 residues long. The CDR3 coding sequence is TGTGCCAGCAGTTCACCCGACAGGACCTACGAGCAGTACTTC. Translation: CASSSPDRTYEQYF.

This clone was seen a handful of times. Here the CDR3 DNA reads TGTGCCAGCAGTCGGACTAGCGACGACGAGCAGTACTTC. Its translation: CASSRTSDDEQYF. The rearrangement links TRBV6-5 to TRBJ2-7; 9 bases are a match to TRBD2. There are 13 residues in the CDR3. Unmatched junction bases numbered 4, after V lost 5 bases and J lost 5 bases. Germline V gene data show CDR1 as MNHEY and CDR2 as SVGAGI.

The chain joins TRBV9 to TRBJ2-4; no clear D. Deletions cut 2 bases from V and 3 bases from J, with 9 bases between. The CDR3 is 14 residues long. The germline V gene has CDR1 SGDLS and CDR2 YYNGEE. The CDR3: CASSVDSGKNIQYF. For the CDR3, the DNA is TGTGCCAGCAGCGTCGATTCGGGCAAAAACATTCAGTACTTC.

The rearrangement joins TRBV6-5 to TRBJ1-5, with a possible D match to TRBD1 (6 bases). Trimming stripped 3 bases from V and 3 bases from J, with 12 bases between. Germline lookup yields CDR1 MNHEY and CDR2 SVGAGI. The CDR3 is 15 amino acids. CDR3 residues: CASSYIQGNNQPQHF. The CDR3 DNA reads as TGTGCCAGCAGTTATATCCAGGGGAACAATCAGCCCCAGCATTTT.

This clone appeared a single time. CDR3 bases: TGTGCCAGCAGCTTAGGCGGGACAGGGGGCGGGCAGCCCCAGCATTTT. The encoded protein is CASSLGGTGGGQPQHF. J is TRBJ1-5 and V is TRBV7-2, with 12 bases lining up with TRBD1. The germline CDR1 and CDR2 sequences are SGHTA and FQGNSA. The V segment lost 1 base and the J segment 7 bases; nucleotides outside the gene matches: 5. The CDR3 extends over 16 amino acids. Full variable domain (rest looked up from reference TRBV7-2 and TRBJ1-5): GAGVSQSPSNKVTEKGKDVELRCDPISGHTALYWYRQSLGQGLEFLIYFQGNSAPDKSGLPSDRFSAERTGGSVSTLTIQRTQQEDSAVYLCASSLGGTGGGQPQHFGDGTRLSIL.

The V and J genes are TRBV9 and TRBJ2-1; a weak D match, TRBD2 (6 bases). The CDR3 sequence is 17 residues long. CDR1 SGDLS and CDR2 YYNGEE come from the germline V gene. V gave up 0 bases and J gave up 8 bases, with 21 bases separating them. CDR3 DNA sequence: TGTGCCAGCAGCGTAGCTATACTAGCCTCCGGCACGGATGAGCAGTTCTTC. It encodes CASSVAILASGTDEQFF.

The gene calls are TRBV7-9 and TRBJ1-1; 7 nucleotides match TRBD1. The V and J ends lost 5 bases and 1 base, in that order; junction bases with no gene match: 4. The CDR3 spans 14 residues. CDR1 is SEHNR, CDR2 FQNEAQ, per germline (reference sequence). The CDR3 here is CASSRGQRNTEAFF. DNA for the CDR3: TGTGCCAGCAGCCGGGGACAGAGGAACACTGAAGCTTTCTTT.

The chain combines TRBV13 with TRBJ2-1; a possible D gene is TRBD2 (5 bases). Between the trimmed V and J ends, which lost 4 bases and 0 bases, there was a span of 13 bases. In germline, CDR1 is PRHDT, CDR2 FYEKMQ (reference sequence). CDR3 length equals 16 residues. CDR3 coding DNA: TGTGCCAGCAGCTCTCTAGCATCCCACTCCTACAATGAGCAGTTCTTC. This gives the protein CASSSLASHSYNEQFF.

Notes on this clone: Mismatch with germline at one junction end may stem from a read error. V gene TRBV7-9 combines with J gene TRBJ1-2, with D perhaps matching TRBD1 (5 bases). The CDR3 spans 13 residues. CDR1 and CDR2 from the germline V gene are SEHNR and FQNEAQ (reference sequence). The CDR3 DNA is TGTTCCAGCAGCTTAGGGGACTCTCGCGGCTACACCTTC. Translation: CSSSLGDSRGYTF.

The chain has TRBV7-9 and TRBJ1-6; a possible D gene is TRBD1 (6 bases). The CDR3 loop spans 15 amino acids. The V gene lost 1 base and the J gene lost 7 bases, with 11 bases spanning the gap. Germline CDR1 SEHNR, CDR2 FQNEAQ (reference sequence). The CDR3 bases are TGTGCCAGCAGCTTAGAGGGGGTCCAGAATTCACCCCTCCACTTT. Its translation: CASSLEGVQNSPLHF.

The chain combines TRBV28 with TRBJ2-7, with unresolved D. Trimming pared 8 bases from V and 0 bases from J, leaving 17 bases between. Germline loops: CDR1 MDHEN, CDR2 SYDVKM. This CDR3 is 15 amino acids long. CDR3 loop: CASLSRVSNSYEQYF. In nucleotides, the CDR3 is TGTGCCAGCCTTTCCCGGGTCAGCAACTCCTACGAGCAGTACTTC.

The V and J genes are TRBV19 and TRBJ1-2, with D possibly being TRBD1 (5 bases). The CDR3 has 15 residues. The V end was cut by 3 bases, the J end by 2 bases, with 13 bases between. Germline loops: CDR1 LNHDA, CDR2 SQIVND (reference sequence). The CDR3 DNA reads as TGTGCCAGTAGTATGTATGACAGCCTCAACTATGGCTACACCTTC. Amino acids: CASSMYDSLNYGYTF. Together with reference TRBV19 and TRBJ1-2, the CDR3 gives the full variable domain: DGGITQSPKYLFRKEGQNVTLSCEQNLNHDAMYWYRQDPGQGLRLIYYSQIVNDFQKGDIAEGYSVSREKKESFPLTVTSAQKNPTAFYLCASSMYDSLNYGYTFGSGTRLTVV.

The CDR3 reads CASSLTGSGNTIYF. In DNA form, the CDR3 reads TGTGCCAGCAGCCTAACAGGGTCTGGAAACACCATATATTTT. This chain joins TRBV7-8 and TRBJ1-3; perhaps TRBD1 as D (6 bases). From germline, CDR1 is SGHVS and CDR2 FQNEAQ. Trimming cost V 5 bases and J 1 base, with 9 bases left between them. The CDR3 has 14 residues. Drawing the rest from reference TRBV7-8 and TRBJ1-3, the complete variable domain is GAGVSQSPRYKVAKRGQDVALRCDPISGHVSLFWYQQALGQGPEFLTYFQNEAQLDKSGLPSDRFFAERPEGSVSTLKIQRTQQEDSAVYLCASSLTGSGNTIYFGEGSWLTVV.

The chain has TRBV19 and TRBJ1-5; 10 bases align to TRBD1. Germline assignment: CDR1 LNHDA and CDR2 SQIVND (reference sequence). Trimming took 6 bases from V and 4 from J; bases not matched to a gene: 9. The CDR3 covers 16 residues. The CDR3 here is CASRPDRGPLNQPQHF. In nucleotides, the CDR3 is TGTGCCAGTAGGCCAGACAGGGGGCCCCTTAATCAGCCCCAGCATTTT.

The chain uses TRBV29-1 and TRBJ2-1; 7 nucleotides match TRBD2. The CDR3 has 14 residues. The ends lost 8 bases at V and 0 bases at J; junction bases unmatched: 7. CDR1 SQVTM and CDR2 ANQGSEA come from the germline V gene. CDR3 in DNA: TGCAGCTTCCCTAGCGGTCGCTCCTACAATGAGCAGTTCTTC. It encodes CSFPSGRSYNEQFF.

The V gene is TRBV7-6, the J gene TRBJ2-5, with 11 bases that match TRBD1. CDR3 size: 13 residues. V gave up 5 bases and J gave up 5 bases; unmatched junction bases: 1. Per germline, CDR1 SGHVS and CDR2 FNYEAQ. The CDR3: CASSRDRGETQYF. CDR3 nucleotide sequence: TGTGCCAGCAGCCGGGACAGGGGGGAGACCCAGTACTTC.

Here the CDR3 DNA reads TGTGCCTGGTTAGGGGCGGGGGAGACCCAGTACTTC. Amino acid sequence: CAWLGAGETQYF. J is TRBJ2-5 and V is TRBV30, with D possibly matching TRBD2 (6 bases). The V gene lost 5 bases and the J gene lost 5 bases, with 12 bases spanning the gap. Germline V gene sequence: CDR1 GTSNPN, CDR2 SVGIG (reference sequence). This CDR3 is built from 12 residues.

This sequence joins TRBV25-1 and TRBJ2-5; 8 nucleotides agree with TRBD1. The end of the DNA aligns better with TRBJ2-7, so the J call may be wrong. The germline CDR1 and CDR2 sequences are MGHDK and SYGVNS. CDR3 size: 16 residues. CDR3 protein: CASSDLRTGSSYEQYF. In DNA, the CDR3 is TGTGCCAGCAGTGATCTTAGGACAGGGAGCTCCTACGAGCAGTACTTC.

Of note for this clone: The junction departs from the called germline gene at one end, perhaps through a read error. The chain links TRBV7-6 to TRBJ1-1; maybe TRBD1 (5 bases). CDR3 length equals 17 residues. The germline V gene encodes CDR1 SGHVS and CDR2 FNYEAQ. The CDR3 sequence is CASGLTGRLTMNTEAFF. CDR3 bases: TGTGCCAGCGGCTTAACAGGACGGCTCACCATGAACACTGAAGCTTTCTTT.

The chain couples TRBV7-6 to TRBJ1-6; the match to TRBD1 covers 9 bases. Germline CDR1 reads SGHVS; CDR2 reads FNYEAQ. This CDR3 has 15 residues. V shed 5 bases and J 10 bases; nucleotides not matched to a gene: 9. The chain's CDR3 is CASSVWDREVSPLHF. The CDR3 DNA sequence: TGTGCCAGCAGCGTCTGGGACAGGGAAGTATCACCCCTCCACTTT.

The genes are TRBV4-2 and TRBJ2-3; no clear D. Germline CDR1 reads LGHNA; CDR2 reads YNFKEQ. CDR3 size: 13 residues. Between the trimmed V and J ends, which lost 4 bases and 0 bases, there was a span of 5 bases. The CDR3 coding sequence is TGTGCCAGCAGCCGGCCTAGCACAGATACGCAGTATTTT. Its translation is CASSRPSTDTQYF.